The 20 T cell receptor beta chains listed next were all sequenced from one sample in a study of cytomegalovirus exposure and HLA in healthy donors. PCR employed 60 Vbeta and 13 Jbeta primers. The assay was immunoSEQ multiplex PCR, and TCRdb's table has in-frame clones only and misses some. The sample yields 150,000 to 200,000 clones, about 77% seen once. The sample taken for sequencing was PBMCs. All receptors come from a male donor in good health and CMV-seropositive.

The chain couples TRBV6-5 to TRBJ1-1; D is possibly TRBD1 (6 bases). Trimming cost V 3 bases and J 6 bases, with 20 bases left between them. The germline V gene encodes CDR1 MNHEY and CDR2 SVGAGI. The CDR3 sequence is 16 residues long. The CDR3 DNA reads TGTGCCAGCAGTTATTCCCTCGGGGGGGAGGGGGCTGAAGCTTTCTTT. This translates into CASSYSLGGEGAEAFF.

V is TRBV6-5 and J is TRBJ2-5; 8 bases match TRBD2. This CDR3 region has 16 residues. After removal of 2 bases from V and 1 base from J, the junction contained 6 bases not matched to a gene. Germline assignment: CDR1 MNHEY and CDR2 SVGAGI. The CDR3 sequence is CASSYSFAGGQETQYF. The CDR3 nucleotides read TGTGCCAGCAGTTACAGCTTCGCGGGGGGCCAAGAGACCCAGTACTTC.

The chain employs TRBV15 and TRBJ2-1, with 11 nucleotides matching TRBD2. This CDR3 contains 15 residues. Germline CDR1 LNHNV, CDR2 YYDKDF (reference sequence). The junction had 2 bases not matched to a gene; V was cut back by 1 base and J by 6 bases. The CDR3 bases are TGTGCCACCAGCAGAGGGACTAGCGGGCGCAATGAGCAGTTCTTC. It encodes CATSRGTSGRNEQFF.

V gene TRBV19 combines with J gene TRBJ2-2; D gene ambiguous. Germline-derived CDR1 and CDR2 are LNHDA and SQIVND (reference sequence). The CDR3 totals 14 residues. The germline V and J ends were trimmed by 2 bases and 3 bases, with 7 bases remaining between them. The CDR3 nucleotides read TGTGCCAGTAGTATAAGTCCAGACACCGGGGAGCTGTTTTTT. Protein product: CASSISPDTGELFF.

The rearrangement uses TRBV7-2 and TRBJ2-7; 9 nucleotides match TRBD1. Per the germline V gene, CDR1 is SGHTA and CDR2 is FQGNSA. Trimming cost V 2 bases and J 3 bases; bases outside gene matches: 2. The CDR3 has 14 amino acids. This CDR3 is CASSLWTGDYEQYF. CDR3 sequence (DNA): TGTGCCAGCAGCTTATGGACAGGGGACTACGAGCAGTACTTC.

This clone came up a few times. V and J are TRBV6-6 and TRBJ1-1, with TRBD1 matching over 7 bases. Germline values: CDR1 MNHNY, CDR2 SVGAGI (reference sequence). This CDR3 is built from 15 residues. The V and J ends lost 8 bases and 0 bases, in that order; junction bases with no gene match: 9. The CDR3 region is CASATRQGMNTEAFF. CDR3 nucleotides: TGTGCCAGCGCAACGAGACAGGGCATGAACACTGAAGCTTTCTTT.

This clone was counted a single time. Other DNA sequences from this sample encode an identical CDR3 as well. The chain links TRBV5-1 to TRBJ2-1, with D maybe TRBD2 (6 bases). Trimming shortened V by 6 bases and J by 10 bases, and 23 bases separated the two germline ends. Germline V lookup: CDR1 SGHRS, CDR2 YFSETQ. This CDR3 is built from 15 residues. The CDR3 DNA follows: TGCGCCAGCACCCACGGGACTCAGGGCGGTAGGGAGCAGTTCTTC. Translating it yields CASTHGTQGGREQFF. Drawing the rest from reference TRBV5-1 and TRBJ2-1, the complete variable domain is KAGVTQTPRYLIKTRGQQVTLSCSPISGHRSVSWYQQTPGQGLQFLFEYFSETQRNKGNFPGRFSGRQFSNSRSEMNVSTLELGDSALYLCASTHGTQGGREQFFGPGTRLTVL.

V is TRBV19 and J is TRBJ1-1; possibly TRBD1 for D (6 bases). V gave up 6 bases and J gave up 10 bases, with 18 bases separating them. CDR1 and CDR2 from the germline V gene are LNHDA and SQIVND (reference sequence). The CDR3 consists of 13 residues. This CDR3 reads CASRPGRGGRAFF. The CDR3 DNA reads as TGTGCCAGTAGGCCAGGGAGGGGGGGTCGAGCTTTCTTT.

The chain joins TRBV5-5 to TRBJ2-5, with 8 bases fitting TRBD2. Germline loops: CDR1 SGHKS, CDR2 YYEKEE (reference sequence). V was pared by 4 bases and J by 5 bases, with 13 bases of the junction left unmatched. The CDR3 is made up of 16 amino acids. This CDR3 reads CASSDYFSGADETQYF. The CDR3 DNA reads TGTGCCAGCAGCGATTATTTTAGCGGGGCGGATGAGACCCAGTACTTC.

This clone was recorded once. The chain carries TRBV5-1 and TRBJ2-3, with 7 bases identical to TRBD1. The CDR3 runs 14 residues. Germline V lookup: CDR1 SGHRS, CDR2 YFSETQ. V dropped 2 bases and J dropped 2; count of bases not matched to a gene: 2. Here the CDR3 DNA reads TGCGCCAGCAGCTTTACAGGGGACACAGATACGCAGTATTTT. Amino acids: CASSFTGDTDTQYF.

The gene calls are TRBV2 and TRBJ1-5, with D possibly matching TRBD1 (6 bases). Germline V lookup: CDR1 SNHLY, CDR2 FYNNEI. Trimming cost V 0 bases and J 2 bases, with 8 bases left between them. CDR3 size: 15 residues. The CDR3: CASSEAGHRNQPQHF. The CDR3 DNA reads as TGTGCCAGCAGTGAAGCGGGACACCGCAATCAGCCCCAGCATTTT.

This chain links TRBV15 with TRBJ1-2; 8 bases match TRBD1. Germline CDR1 LNHNV, CDR2 YYDKDF (reference sequence). The CDR3 runs to 16 residues. The V segment lost 3 bases and the J segment 6 bases; nucleotides outside the gene matches: 12. CDR3 sequence reads: CATSRGGGQGSNGYTF. CDR3 sequence (DNA): TGTGCCACCAGCAGGGGAGGAGGACAGGGAAGTAATGGCTACACCTTC. The full variable domain, in which reference TRBV15 and TRBJ1-2 provide the parts outside the CDR3, is DAMVIQNPRYQVTQFGKPVTLSCSQTLNHNVMYWYQQKSSQAPKLLFHYYDKDFNNEADTPDNFQSRRPNTSFCFLDIRSPGLGDTAMYLCATSRGGGQGSNGYTFGSGTRLTVV.

V is TRBV7-9 and J is TRBJ2-7; 9 positions match TRBD1. The V segment lost 5 bases and the J segment 4 bases; nucleotides outside the gene matches: 18. This CDR3 region has 18 residues. The germline gives CDR1 SEHNR, CDR2 FQNEAQ (reference sequence). For the CDR3, the DNA is TGTGCCAGCAGCCAGCGGACAGGGGTTTTAACCCTAGTGTACGAGCAGTACTTC. Translated: CASSQRTGVLTLVYEQYF.

The chain carries TRBV18 and TRBJ1-2, with D possibly being TRBD1 (6 bases). The CDR3 is 15 amino acids. The germline V and J ends were trimmed by 3 bases and 5 bases, with 16 bases remaining between them. The V gene's germline CDR1 is KGHSH and CDR2 LQKENI. The chain's CDR3 is CASSPTPGQWYGYTF. The CDR3 coding sequence is TGTGCCAGCTCACCTACTCCGGGACAATGGTATGGCTACACCTTC.

Details on this clone: Other DNA sequences in the same sample also yield this CDR3. The V gene is TRBV10-1, the J gene TRBJ2-2, with D possibly matching TRBD2 (6 bases). The ends were cut back, 6 bases at V and 6 bases at J, with 8 bases in the middle. The V gene's germline CDR1 is WNHNN and CDR2 SYGVQD (reference sequence). The CDR3 spans 12 residues. For the CDR3, the DNA is TGCGCCAGCAGCGGCGGGGCCGGGGAGCTGTTTTTT. This codes for CASSGGAGELFF.

This clone was recorded once. An end of the junction differs from the germline gene, which may be a read error. The rearrangement joins TRBV5-1 to TRBJ1-3; D uncertain. The CDR3 has 14 amino acids. Germline assignment: CDR1 SGHRS and CDR2 YFSETQ. Written as DNA, the CDR3 is TGCGCCGGCAGCTCCACGGAGGCTGGAAACACCATATATTTT. Translation: CAGSSTEAGNTIYF.

The J gene is TRBJ2-7, the V gene TRBV25-1, with 9 bases matching TRBD1. The CDR3 is made up of 15 amino acids. CDR1 and CDR2 (germline): MGHDK, SYGVNS. V lost 4 bases to trimming and J lost 3 bases; unmatched junction nucleotides: 7. Here the CDR3 reads CASSGWTGDNYEQYF. As DNA, the CDR3 is TGTGCCAGCAGTGGCTGGACAGGGGACAACTACGAGCAGTACTTC.

The V gene is TRBV20-1, the J gene TRBJ2-1; the D gene is possibly TRBD2 (6 bases). The CDR3 is made up of 11 amino acids. V was trimmed by 3 bases and J by 8 bases, leaving 8 bases between them. In germline, CDR1 is DFQATT, CDR2 SNEGSKA (reference sequence). DNA of the CDR3: TGCAGTGCTAGCGGGGACTATGAGCAGTTCTTC. This codes for CSASGDYEQFF.

The chain uses TRBV2 and TRBJ2-3; tentative D call: TRBD2 (6 bases). The length of the CDR3 is 17 residues. Germline CDR1 and CDR2: SNHLY and FYNNEI. Trimming took 6 bases from V and 0 from J, leaving 19 bases between them. The DNA of the CDR3 is TGTGCCAGCAGCAGATACCTACGGGGGACTAGCACAGATACGCAGTATTTT. It encodes CASSRYLRGTSTDTQYF.

The chain carries TRBV6-6 and TRBJ2-7, with TRBD1 matching over 9 bases. Germline assignment: CDR1 MNHNY and CDR2 SVGAGI (reference sequence). This CDR3 is built from 13 residues. The ends lost 6 bases at V and 7 bases at J; junction bases unmatched: 7. In nucleotides, the CDR3 is TGTGCCAGCAGAAACCGACAGGGGGGGGAGCAGTACTTC. It codes for CASRNRQGGEQYF.